Included here is one T cell receptor (beta chain) sequence, with context. No cognate antigen has been identified for it. One base away there is no much larger clone; base qualities are not given. Deletion took 4 bases off V and 0 bases off J, with a span of 11 bases between the germline ends. The germline V gene supplies CDR1 SGHDN and CDR2 FVKESK. The CDR3 numbers 15 residues from cysteine through phenylalanine. The only DNA kept is the CDR3, 45 bases in frame from the first base. The entry originates in a study of cytomegalovirus exposure and HLA in healthy donors (dated by TCRdb to about 2017). In terms of the full investigation: According to an earlier analysis of 587 of the donors, about 170 million T cells yielded approximately 120 million unique TCR beta sequences and about 300 Gb of sequence data. Among the approximately 420 genotyped donors, about 85% belonged to the genetic ancestry cluster associated with self-reported Caucasian donors. All discovery cohort repertoires had been generated on a single sequencing platform. In a later analysis, previously published TCR beta repertoires from hundreds of donors were re-analyzed and high-resolution HLA genotyping was added so that TCR occurrence patterns could be studied. The study profiled the T cell repertoires of hundreds of subjects by immunosequencing and related them to cytomegalovirus serostatus. Besides the first cohort of approximately 710 subjects, a separate validation cohort made up of around 120 different subjects was used. Donor age, sex, ethnicity and CMV serostatus were collected together with the repertoire data. The later analysis used no new phenotypic data to find candidate immune exposures, relying instead on TCR beta sequences and their occurrence across donors. HLA typing included class I and class II loci at four-digit resolution. Typing coverage varied by locus: about 620-640 donors for A, B, C, DRB1 and DQB1; approximately 520 for DQA1; approximately 610 for DPA1; some 470 for DPB1. High-throughput TCR immunosequencing, statistical association of individual TCRs with disease status, and machine learning were combined to predict cytomegalovirus infection status. Roughly 5 DR-DQ haplotypes were handled as single units for association and clustering because linkage in the cohort was strong. Across about 370 genotyped donors of the cohort, an average of roughly 200,000 unique TCR beta nucleotide sequences per donor were sequenced, and roughly 18% of those sequences were non-productive. An earlier analysis of a few hundred of the donors applied high-throughput TCR beta sequencing to assess whether each TCR beta V gene segment acted as functional or pseudogenic. The study aimed to test whether cataloging public T cell receptors could reveal signatures of past pathogen exposure. About 280 gigabases of sequencing data and approximately 92 million unique TCR sequences made up an early release that covered 500 to 650 HLA-typed donors. A later genetic analysis took genome-wide SNP genotypes for about 55% of the 666 donors and used that subset as a discovery cohort.

The library was made by the immunoSEQ multiplex PCR assay. A mixture of 60 forward primers for TCR Vbeta segments and 13 reverse primers for TCR Jbeta segments was used in the multiplex PCR. The CDR3 region of rearranged TCR beta genes was amplified from genomic DNA by a multiplex PCR assay. The Illumina HiSeq System was used to sequence the amplified TCR beta libraries as 87-base-pair reads. In the paper's pipeline: Across the 600 to 700 repertoires, a later analysis counted tens of millions of unique TCR beta chains, 8.5 million to 12 million of which were shared by at least two donors. Raw reads were error-corrected and collapsed into unique sequences with a nearest-neighbor algorithm that merged closely related sequences to remove PCR and sequencing errors. Alignment of CDR3 sequences to IMGT reference sequences was used to assign V, D and J gene segments. For a sequence to be retained, at least a six-nucleotide match to both a V gene segment and a J gene segment was required. A rearrangement counted as productive if the CDR3 had no stop codons and remained in frame with V and J, and every other rearrangement counted as non-productive. Following IMGT convention, CDR3 was defined as the stretch from the second conserved V-encoded cysteine up to the conserved J-encoded phenylalanine. The earlier analysis of about 620 of the donors excluded sequences that lacked an unambiguous match to a single V gene segment. In an earlier analysis of several hundred of the donors, V segments were called functional above 56.7% productive rearrangements and were called segregating when the between-donor standard deviation exceeded 5%. A statistical classification framework was built to diagnose cytomegalovirus status from the catalog of TCR beta chain sequences. V and J gene assignment, in a later analysis, came from comparing TCR nucleotide sequences with IMGT/GENE-DB human TR gene sequences. Using the TCRdist pipeline, a later analysis assigned CDR3 sequences along with most-parsimonious VDJ recombination scenarios. In a later analysis, each TCR beta chain was defined by its CDR3 amino acid sequence together with its V-gene family, and reads without a unique V-gene family were excluded. In a later analysis, 450 to 600 highly shared, low-generation-probability nucleotide sequences were removed to address suspected cross-contamination and a sequencing artifact. A later analysis calculated a clonal expansion index for each public chain from normalized within-repertoire ranks of inferred template counts. In a later analysis, generation probabilities were computed using a VDJ recombination model fitted to out-of-frame rearrangements, and the results were checked against IGoR. Hypergeometric tests were used in a later analysis to score TCR-TCR, TCR-HLA and TCR-CMV co-occurrence, with a repertoire-size bias correction applied to the TCR pairs. To estimate false discovery rates, a later analysis permuted the HLA or CMV assignments 20 times. In a later analysis, co-occurring TCRs were grouped using DBSCAN, with TCRdist sequence similarity added in when clustering inside HLA-allele-positive subsets. Repertoires with fewer than 30,000 or more than 120,000 public chains were left out of co-occurrence clustering, as were four to six repertoires with anomalous nucleotide sharing. TCRdb mirrors the immuneACCESS table, restricted to in-frame sequences. Some clones are absent from its copies; in checked studies, under half trace to an unresolved V gene, and the reason for the others is unknown. Clone size and the V and J calls come from that table; the DNA yielded D and trimming. Counted in this sample were about 150,000 clones; roughly 70% of them appeared once. The ten largest make up about 6.4% of the sample.

Broader findings and caveats from the paper: The study listed approximately 160 TCR beta chains as associated with cytomegalovirus. Linkage disequilibrium might explain the correlated functional status among segregating V segments, but an unknown experimental factor could not be ruled out. A later analysis found that TCR association rates varied across HLA loci, with DRB1 alleles showing the most associated TCRs and HLA-C alleles the fewest. Sequencing depth was assumed to be roughly uniform across donors in the presence/absence analyses, though that assumption may not hold. Several of the top co-occurrence clusters appeared to be linked to parvovirus B19, influenza, CMV and Epstein-Barr virus, according to a later analysis. The classifier was reported to diagnose cytomegalovirus status with high specificity and sensitivity in both the original and validation cohorts. Compared with the approximately 720-donor mean, donors in an Asian-associated ancestry cluster had fewer N-insertions in productive TCRs, according to a later genetic analysis. Some IMGT-functional V segments, including TRBV6-2 and TRBV6-3, could not be distinguished by the 87-base-pair reads and were therefore excluded. Because HLA typing was missing for some donors at each locus, association tests included only the typed subset. A later analysis found that most CMV-associated TCR beta chains appeared HLA-restricted, with HLA associations seemingly driven largely by CMV exposure. The authors suggested that the approach could potentially be generalized to other disease states and immunological phenotypes. A later analysis found that HLA-associated TCR beta chains were more clonally expanded and had lower generation probabilities than equally common non-associated chains. The sequencing pipeline was judged likely to have produced a cluster of highly shared sequence variants as a technical artifact. A later genetic analysis associated a missense DCLRE1C variant with V-gene and J-gene trimming of TCR beta chains, and an independent cohort replicated the association. This cohort had only TCR beta chains sequenced, and the lack of alpha or paired-chain data limited which features could be detected. When HLA alleles, especially DR and DQ, strongly co-occurred, TCR associations were difficult to assign to individual alleles. Because counts were too low, roughly 16 rarely observed V segments, including chromosome 9 orphons, were left out of the earlier analysis of some 640 of the donors. For the cohort, immune exposure information was limited to CMV serostatus. Specific HLA alleles were associated with some 15,000 TCR beta sequences at a false discovery rate of 0.05 in a later analysis. In an earlier analysis of about 600 of the donors, most TCR beta V segments appeared in productive rearrangements about 90% or about 30% of the time, broadly matching IMGT annotations. Three of the identified cytomegalovirus-associated TCR beta chains were confirmed in vitro to be specific for cytomegalovirus antigens. Most TCR sequences were observed very rarely across donors, whereas some public TCRs were present in many individuals. A further reported finding was that TCR beta sequences accurately predicted the HLA-A and HLA-B alleles for most subjects in the first cohort.

The cohort comprised 710 or so healthy bone marrow donors. At the time of sampling, all cohort members were nominally healthy, though unrecorded immune exposures were likely present. The donor was CMV seronegative and was included in the group of under 450 seronegative cohort members. Each donor provided a peripheral blood sample, and peripheral blood mononuclear cells were used for TCR beta sequencing. Genomic DNA was extracted from the blood cell samples with the Qiagen DNeasy Blood Extraction Kit. The V gene is TRBV14 and the J gene is TRBJ2-3; the D gene is not confidently resolved. Specimen: PBMCs. This TCR derives from a man aged 25 to 45 in good health and CMV-seronegative. At the DNA level, the sequence is TGTGCCAGCAGCCCTCGACATGATAGCACAGATACGCAGTATTTT. Protein translation: CASSPRHDSTDTQYF.